The 29 T cell receptor beta chains given below trace back to one sample, sequenced in a study of graft-versus-host responses after intestinal transplantation. Using immunoSEQ multiplex PCR, the repertoire was profiled, and TCRdb retains in-frame clones only, with some absent. The sample shows about 110,000 clones, approximately 92% of them seen only once. These receptors lack a known antigen. The sequences come from unstimulated CD8+ T cells sorted from spleen or lymph node cells, collected before intestinal transplant. The receptor set was obtained from a human donor who received an intestinal transplant.

CDR3 DNA sequence: TGTGCCAGGACCCCGTTTGTCGGCTCCTACAATGAGCAGTTCTTC. It specifies CARTPFVGSYNEQFF. The V gene is TRBV2, the J gene TRBJ2-1; D ambiguous. The CDR3 loop spans 15 amino acids. Trimming pared 9 bases from V and 0 bases from J, leaving 15 bases between. The V gene's germline CDR1 is SNHLY and CDR2 FYNNEI.

CDR3: CASSSPIGREIDTQYF. DNA of the CDR3: TGTGCCAGCAGTTCCCCGATTGGGCGGGAAATAGATACGCAGTATTTT. The chain employs TRBV6-5 and TRBJ2-3; D may be TRBD2 (6 bases). The CDR3 runs to 16 residues. Per the germline V gene, CDR1 is MNHEY and CDR2 is SVGAGI. Trimming took 4 bases from V and 5 from J, leaving 19 bases between them.

The chain is built from TRBV6-6 and TRBJ2-7, with 7 bases fitting TRBD1. V dropped 6 bases and J dropped 0; count of bases not matched to a gene: 5. Germline V gene lookup returns CDR1 MNHNY and CDR2 SVGAGI (reference sequence). The CDR3 consists of 14 residues. The CDR3 coding sequence is TGTGCCAGCAGAATTGGGACAGCCTCCTACGAGCAGTACTTC. Protein sequence: CASRIGTASYEQYF.

The chain combines TRBV27 with TRBJ2-7, with 10 bases matching TRBD2. The CDR3 sequence is 14 residues long. Germline CDR1 reads MNHEY; CDR2 reads SMNVEV (reference sequence). Trimming removed 6 bases from V and 6 bases from J; junction bases left unmatched: 8. The CDR3 sequence is CASSPSGRAIEQYF. The CDR3 DNA sequence: TGTGCCAGCAGCCCAAGCGGGAGGGCCATCGAGCAGTACTTC.

The chain has TRBV2 and TRBJ2-1; D gene ambiguous. The CDR3 covers 12 residues. Germline CDR1 reads SNHLY; CDR2 reads FYNNEI. Between the trimmed V and J ends, which lost 5 bases and 2 bases, there was a span of 4 bases. CDR3 coding DNA: TGTGCCAGCAGTTACACCTACAATGAGCAGTTCTTC. It codes for CASSYTYNEQFF.

In DNA form, the CDR3 reads TGTGCCAGCAGTTTAGCACAGGGACGTCAGCCCCAGCATTTT. It yields the protein CASSLAQGRQPQHF. The chain is built from TRBV27 and TRBJ1-5; TRBD1 might be the D (6 bases). The CDR3 extends over 14 amino acids. The V gene lost 2 bases and the J gene lost 6 bases, with 11 bases spanning the gap. Germline CDR1 and CDR2: MNHEY and SMNVEV (reference sequence).

This chain links TRBV19 with TRBJ1-3; TRBD1 is a possible D gene (6 bases). Per germline, CDR1 LNHDA and CDR2 SQIVND (reference sequence). The V and J ends lost 10 bases and 9 bases respectively, with 10 bases between them. This CDR3 has 10 amino acids. The chain's CDR3 is CATGVGTIYF. The DNA for the CDR3 is TGTGCCACAGGGGTAGGCACCATATATTTT.

This clone was seen a handful of times. The chain carries TRBV5-1 and TRBJ2-1; D may be TRBD1 or TRBD2 (6 bases each). V dropped 4 bases and J dropped 6 bases, with 14 bases sitting between them. Germline V gene sequence: CDR1 SGHRS, CDR2 YFSETQ. CDR3 size: 14 residues. The DNA of the CDR3 is TGCGCCAGCAGCCCAAGACTAGGGGGCAATGAGCAGTTCTTC. It is translated as CASSPRLGGNEQFF.

Only one count was recorded for this clone. The chain couples TRBV6-6 to TRBJ2-7; 8 nucleotides line up with TRBD2. The germline V gene encodes CDR1 MNHNY and CDR2 SVGAGI (reference sequence). The CDR3 spans 12 residues. J was trimmed by 6 bases and V by 6 bases; bases with no gene match: 4. CDR3 sequence (DNA): TGTGCCAGCAGAGCGGGAGACGGCGAGCAGTACTTC. Protein: CASRAGDGEQYF.

The chain carries TRBV11-1 and TRBJ1-4; D is perhaps TRBD1 (5 bases). With 8 bases removed from V and 7 bases from J, the gap between germline ends came to 14 bases. The CDR3 is made up of 13 amino acids. The germline gives CDR1 SGHAT, CDR2 FQDESV (reference sequence). The CDR3 here is CASSARAGEKLFF. CDR3 bases: TGTGCCAGCTCGGCCAGGGCTGGTGAAAAACTGTTTTTT.

This clone occurred once. The V and J genes are TRBV5-1 and TRBJ1-2, with D tentatively TRBD1 (6 bases). The CDR3 sequence is 15 residues long. The germline CDR1 and CDR2 sequences are SGHRS and YFSETQ. Deletions cut 2 bases from V and 0 bases from J, with 11 bases between. CDR3 region: CASSFETGTNYGYTF. The DNA of the CDR3 is TGCGCCAGCAGCTTCGAGACAGGTACTAACTATGGCTACACCTTC.

The chain recombines TRBV27 with TRBJ2-7; D remains ambiguous. Trimming took 0 bases from V and 3 from J, leaving 9 bases between them. This CDR3 has 14 residues. Per the germline V gene, CDR1 is MNHEY and CDR2 is SMNVEV (reference sequence). For the CDR3, the DNA is TGTGCCAGCAGTTTATCCGGACCCCACTACGAGCAGTACTTC. It yields the protein CASSLSGPHYEQYF.

The chain uses TRBV7-9 and TRBJ2-1, with no clear D. The V end was cut by 7 bases, the J end by 12 bases, with 19 bases between. Germline lookup yields CDR1 SEHNR and CDR2 FQNEAQ (reference sequence). The CDR3 sequence is 13 residues long. The CDR3 DNA is TGTGCCAGCAACAGAGGTTACAATGAGCGGCAGTTCTTC. Translation gives CASNRGYNERQFF.

The genes are TRBV9 and TRBJ2-7; D is unclear. The V gene's germline CDR1 is SGDLS and CDR2 YYNGEE. The CDR3 has 13 amino acids. V lost 3 bases to trimming and J lost 6 bases, with 13 bases between them. CDR3 nucleotide sequence: TGTGCCAGCAGCGGCCCCCTTCGGAGCGAGCAGTACTTC. The encoded protein is CASSGPLRSEQYF.

The chain employs TRBV7-9 and TRBJ2-5; D possibly corresponds to TRBD2 (6 bases). CDR1 and CDR2 (germline): SEHNR, FQNEAQ (reference sequence). The V end was cut by 3 bases, the J end by 5 bases, with 10 bases between. This CDR3 has 13 residues. CDR3 sequence (DNA): TGTGCCAGCAGCTTCGGGACTCAGGAGACCCAGTACTTC. Amino acids: CASSFGTQETQYF.

V and J are TRBV19 and TRBJ1-5; D not certain. The CDR3 is made up of 13 amino acids. The V gene lost 1 base and the J gene lost 6 bases, with 7 bases spanning the gap. Looked up from germline, CDR1 is LNHDA and CDR2 is SQIVND (reference sequence). The CDR3 DNA reads as TGTGCCAGTAGTATAGTAAGCGGTCAGCCCCAGCATTTT. Protein sequence: CASSIVSGQPQHF.

The J gene is TRBJ2-7, the V gene TRBV7-3; D remains ambiguous. The CDR3 covers 13 residues. Germline V gene lookup returns CDR1 SGHTA and CDR2 FQGTGA. The V and J ends lost 5 bases and 6 bases respectively, with 14 bases between them. The CDR3 region has the DNA TGTGCCAGCAGCCCCGGTCCTTCAGGCGAGCAGTACTTC. Translated: CASSPGPSGEQYF.

V gene TRBV5-1 combines with J gene TRBJ1-5; 9 bases are shared with TRBD1. Germline CDR1 reads SGHRS; CDR2 reads YFSETQ. The CDR3 consists of 12 residues. V was pared by 3 bases and J by 9 bases, with 1 base of the junction left unmatched. The CDR3: CASSSDRGPQHF. CDR3 in DNA: TGCGCCAGCAGCTCGGACAGGGGGCCCCAGCATTTT.

This rearrangement joins TRBV9 to TRBJ2-2, with 8 bases identical to TRBD1. The germline V gene encodes CDR1 SGDLS and CDR2 YYNGEE. CDR3 length: 16 amino acids. V lost 4 bases, J lost 5 bases, and 10 bases stayed unmatched. The CDR3 DNA reads as TGTGCCAGCAGCCATGACAGGGGAATAAAGACCGGGGAGCTGTTTTTT. As protein: CASSHDRGIKTGELFF.

Of note for this clone: This specimen includes other DNA sequences encoding the same CDR3. The chain carries TRBV6-5 and TRBJ2-1; D gene unclear. The CDR3 extends over 13 amino acids. Deletions cut 0 bases from V and 0 bases from J, with 0 bases between. In germline, CDR1 is MNHEY, CDR2 SVGAGI. The CDR3 sequence is CASSYSSYNEQFF. The CDR3 bases are TGTGCCAGCAGTTACTCCTCCTACAATGAGCAGTTCTTC.

The chain couples TRBV13 to TRBJ2-7, with 7 bases lining up with TRBD1. The CDR3 length is 13 residues. CDR1 is PRHDT, CDR2 FYEKMQ, per germline (reference sequence). J lost 6 bases, V lost 7 bases, and 9 bases had no gene match. DNA of the CDR3: TGTGCCAGCAAGCCAGGGGGATCCCTCGAGCAGTACTTC. Encoded protein: CASKPGGSLEQYF.

The chain has TRBV13 and TRBJ1-1; 9 nucleotides align to TRBD1. The CDR3 is 15 residues long. Germline lookup yields CDR1 PRHDT and CDR2 FYEKMQ (reference sequence). V was clipped by 5 bases and J by 5 bases; unmatched bases: 9. The CDR3 is CASSPPGQGGTEAFF. CDR3 nucleotides: TGTGCCAGCAGCCCCCCGGGACAGGGAGGGACTGAAGCTTTCTTT.

The chain couples TRBV7-6 to TRBJ2-7, with 7 bases aligning to TRBD1. Germline V CDR1 and CDR2: SGHVS, FNYEAQ. This CDR3 is 14 amino acids long. V shed 5 bases, J shed 1 base, and the junction held 5 bases outside the gene matches. The CDR3 loop reads CASSQRDSSYEQYF. DNA for the CDR3: TGTGCCAGCAGCCAACGGGACAGTTCCTACGAGCAGTACTTC.

The J gene is TRBJ2-3, the V gene TRBV5-1; tentative D call: TRBD2 (6 bases). The CDR3 length is 18 residues. V was pared by 0 bases and J by 0 bases, with 17 bases between. Germline assignment: CDR1 SGHRS and CDR2 YFSETQ. The CDR3 region is CASSLGGLRGASTDTQYF. The CDR3 nucleotides read TGCGCCAGCAGCTTGGGGGGCCTCCGCGGGGCTAGCACAGATACGCAGTATTTT.

The chain has TRBV4-1 and TRBJ2-1; D gene uncertain. The CDR3 consists of 14 residues. Germline V gene sequence: CDR1 MGHRA, CDR2 YSYEKL. V lost 0 bases to trimming and J lost 5 bases, with 8 bases between them. The CDR3 sequence: CASSQDPEDNEQFF. CDR3 in DNA: TGCGCCAGCAGCCAAGATCCTGAAGACAATGAGCAGTTCTTC.

The chain is built from TRBV4-1 and TRBJ1-1; D unresolved. Germline V CDR1 and CDR2: MGHRA, YSYEKL. Trimming took off 4 bases at V and 1 base at J, with 7 bases between the two ends. The length of the CDR3 is 13 residues. The CDR3 reads CASSPVPNTEAFF. The CDR3 DNA is TGCGCCAGCAGCCCGGTTCCGAACACTGAAGCTTTCTTT.

V and J are TRBV5-1 and TRBJ2-1, with 9 bases aligning to TRBD2. CDR3 length: 19 amino acids. With 1 base clipped from V and 0 bases from J, the junction kept 11 bases outside the gene matches. Germline V lookup: CDR1 SGHRS, CDR2 YFSETQ. The CDR3 sequence: CASSLRLAGRKGSYNEQFF. CDR3 bases: TGCGCCAGCAGCTTGAGGCTAGCGGGAAGGAAGGGCTCCTACAATGAGCAGTTCTTC. Variable domain in full (rest from reference TRBV5-1 and TRBJ2-1): KAGVTQTPRYLIKTRGQQVTLSCSPISGHRSVSWYQQTPGQGLQFLFEYFSETQRNKGNFPGRFSGRQFSNSRSEMNVSTLELGDSALYLCASSLRLAGRKGSYNEQFFGPGTRLTVL.

The chain has TRBV25-1 and TRBJ1-1; D is possibly TRBD1 (6 bases). The length of the CDR3 is 13 residues. Per the germline V gene, CDR1 is MGHDK and CDR2 is SYGVNS. V lost 8 bases and J lost 7, with 17 bases in between. The CDR3 DNA is TGTGCCAGCCGACCCAGGGGAGACGTTGAAGCTTTCTTT. Protein product: CASRPRGDVEAFF. The full variable domain, completed using reference TRBV25-1 and TRBJ1-1, is EADIYQTPRYLVIGTGKKITLECSQTMGHDKMYWYQQDPGMELHLIHYSYGVNSTEKGDLSSESTVSRIRTEHFPLTLESARPSHTSQYLCASRPRGDVEAFFGQGTRLTVV.

This clone is a singleton in its sample. The CDR3: CASSAGASYNEQFF. CDR3 DNA: TGTGCCAGCAGTGCGGGAGCCTCCTACAATGAGCAGTTCTTC. This chain links TRBV6-6 with TRBJ2-1, with TRBD2 identical over 7 bases. The CDR3 sequence is 14 residues long. Germline V CDR1 and CDR2: MNHNY, SVGAGI (reference sequence). Trimming cost V 5 bases and J 0 bases; bases outside gene matches: 1.